This T cell receptor (beta chain) is drawn from a study of tumor T cells in aggressive B-cell lymphoma. Sequencing was performed with immunoSEQ multiplex PCR; in TCRdb, only in-frame clones are kept and a portion is missing. The data contain 4,000 to 6,000 clones, around 94% of them singletons. The germline gives CDR1 SGDLS, CDR2 YYNGEE. The CDR3 runs to 17 residues. This sequence joins TRBV9 and TRBJ2-5; the match to TRBD2 covers 16 bases. TRBJ2-7 matches the DNA end more closely, so the J call is doubtful. The source is an adult with diffuse large B cell lymphoma. The sample taken for sequencing was tumor tissue. CDR3 region: CASSSGTSGGATYEQYF. DNA of the CDR3: TGTGCCAGCAGCTCCGGGACTAGCGGGGGGGCCACCTACGAGCAGTACTTC.